This is a list of T cell receptor beta chains from one sample in a study of human T cells and chemical hapten exposure. MiXCR, run by TCRdb on the RACE reads, gives a single entry per CDR3 protein. The data show about 190,000 distinct CDR3 sequences, with around 25% seen just once and 2% to 2.5% held by the top ten. The sequencing used whole blood, collected in connection with sensitization to the hapten diphenylcyclopropenone (DPC). The receptors come from a woman aged 40 to 50 with alopecia areata. Some clones in this sample may be carry-over from other donors' samples. Each CDR3 is given with its conserved first and last residue. The D gene is left open where the match is weak. A row's size may be missing; if present it is once, few, many or a size class.

D	size	J	V	DNA	CDR3
-	-	TRBJ1-1	TRBV9	TGTGCCAGCAGCGCCACACCGAACACTGAAGCTTTCTTT	CASSATPNTEAFF
-	few	TRBJ2-4	TRBV30	TGTGCCTGGAGTGGATTGAACATTCAGTACTTC	CAWSGLNIQYF
-	-	TRBJ1-1	TRBV6-1	TGTGCCAGCAGTGGTAGGACAGTGAACACTGAAGCTTTCTTT	CASSGRTVNTEAFF
-	few	TRBJ1-1	TRBV4-2	TGTGCCAGCAGCCCAAACATAGGACCAGCCGAAGCTTTCTTT	CASSPNIGPAEAFF
-	-	TRBJ2-7	TRBV6-2/TRBV6-3	TGTGCCAGCAGTTGGGCGGGCCCTTCCTACGAGCAGTACTTC	CASSWAGPSYEQYF
-	few	TRBJ1-5	TRBV6-2/TRBV6-3	TGTGCCAGCACTTTAACCCGCCATCAGCCCCAGCATTTT	CASTLTRHQPQHF
-	few	TRBJ1-2	TRBV27	TGTGCCAGCAGTTTAGGGGGATACTATGGCTACACCTTC	CASSLGGYYGYTF
TRBD2	few	TRBJ2-7	TRBV20-1	TGCAGTGCTAACCAACTAGCGGGAGCCCACGAGCAGTACTTC	CSANQLAGAHEQYF
-	few	TRBJ1-1	TRBV5-1	TGCGCCAGCAGCTTGGAGGCAGGGTTGACTGAAGCTTTCTTT	CASSLEAGLTEAFF
TRBD2	few	TRBJ2-1	TRBV11-2	TGTGCCAGCAGCTCCCCGACTAGCGGGAGGGCCTACAATGAGCAGTTCTTC	CASSSPTSGRAYNEQFF
TRBD2	-	TRBJ2-1	TRBV4-3	TGCGCCAGCAGCCAAGGTTCAGCGGGACTATACAATGAGCAGTTCTTC	CASSQGSAGLYNEQFF
-	-	TRBJ2-2	TRBV4-1	TGCGCCAGCAGCCAAGACTTGACAGCCAGCGGGGAGCTGTTTTTT	CASSQDLTASGELFF
TRBD1	-	TRBJ2-2	TRBV12-3/TRBV12-4	TGTGCCAGCAGTCAATACCCCCCGGGACAGGGAAGAACCGGGGAGCTGTTTTTT	CASSQYPPGQGRTGELFF
TRBD2	-	TRBJ2-1	TRBV28	TGTGCCAGCAGTTTGATGGCGGGAGCCCCTATGAATGAGCAGTTCTTC	CASSLMAGAPMNEQFF
-	-	TRBJ1-5	TRBV12-3/TRBV12-4	TGTGCCAGCAGTTTGGTCCGGGGGGCGCAAAATCAGCCCCAGCATTTT	CASSLVRGAQNQPQHF
TRBD2	few	TRBJ2-1	TRBV28	TGTGCCAGCAGTTTATCGGCTAGCGGTACCTACAATGAGCAGTTCTTC	CASSLSASGTYNEQFF
-	few	TRBJ2-4	TRBV4-3	TGCGCCAGCAGCCAAGAAATCCCGAACATTCAGTACTTC	CASSQEIPNIQYF
TRBD2	-	TRBJ2-3	TRBV7-3	TGTGCCAGCAGCTTGTTGGGGCGGGAGTCAGATACGCAGTATTTT	CASSLLGRESDTQYF
TRBD2	few	TRBJ2-1	TRBV7-9	TGTGCCAGCAGCGAAGAACGACTAGCTTTCTACAATGAGCAGTTCTTC	CASSEERLAFYNEQFF
-	few	TRBJ1-1	TRBV7-6	TGTGCCAGCAGCTTATATTACGGGGAGGCTTTCTTT	CASSLYYGEAFF
TRBD2	-	TRBJ2-3	TRBV29-1	TGCAGCGTCGTACCCCGACTAGCGGGAAACACAGATACGCAGTATTTT	CSVVPRLAGNTDTQYF
TRBD2	-	TRBJ2-3	TRBV7-4	TGTGCCAGCAGCCAAGAACTAGCGGGAGGGCGGAATACGCAGTATTTT	CASSQELAGGRNTQYF
TRBD2	few	TRBJ2-3	TRBV6-1	TGTGCCAGCAGTGAACTAGCGGGAGGCACAGATACGCACTATTTT	CASSELAGGTDTHYF
-	-	TRBJ1-1	TRBV20-1	TGCAGTGTCAGTCAGGGCCCCTGGGGTGAAGCTTTCTTT	CSVSQGPWGEAFF
-	-	TRBJ1-4	TRBV20-1	TGCAGTGCCCGCTTTGAGACCTTTCCCGAGGAAAAACTGTTTTTT	CSARFETFPEEKLFF
-	-	TRBJ1-4	TRBV15	TGTGCCACCAGCAGAGCTGGGGGCAGGGTCGGGGAAAAACTGTTTTTT	CATSRAGGRVGEKLFF
-	-	TRBJ1-5	TRBV28	TGTGCCAGCAGTTTGTTCGGGGCTGGGTATGGCAATCAGCCCCAGCATTTT	CASSLFGAGYGNQPQHF
-	-	TRBJ2-2	TRBV11-2	TGTGCCAGCAGCCCACTAGAATTGGTCGGGGAGCTGTTTTTT	CASSPLELVGELFF
-	-	TRBJ2-6	TRBV7-9	TGTGCCAGCAGCTTAGGGCTAAGCTCCTCTGGGGCCAACGTCCTGACTTTC	CASSLGLSSSGANVLTF
-	many	TRBJ2-3	TRBV6-5	TGTGCCAGCAGTTACTGGGCGGATGGAGATACGCAGTATTTT	CASSYWADGDTQYF
-	-	TRBJ2-1	TRBV7-2	TGTGCCAGCAGCAAAGACGGGTCCGGGCTGAATGAGCAGTTCTTC	CASSKDGSGLNEQFF
TRBD2	many	TRBJ2-1	TRBV6-2/TRBV6-3	TGTGCCAGCAGTTACTCAGTTTGGACTAGCGGGAGGGTCAATGAGCAGTTCTTC	CASSYSVWTSGRVNEQFF
-	few	TRBJ2-2	TRBV29-1	TGCAGCGTTGACGGACGGAACAGGGTAAACACCGGGGAGCTGTTTTTT	CSVDGRNRVNTGELFF
TRBD1	few	TRBJ2-7	TRBV15	TGTGCCACCAGGACCGGGACAGGGACCTACGAGCAGTACTTC	CATRTGTGTYEQYF
TRBD2	-	TRBJ2-3	TRBV7-2	TGTGCCAGCAGCTTAAGCGGGAGGGCCCCAGATACGCAGTATTTT	CASSLSGRAPDTQYF
TRBD1	-	TRBJ2-5	TRBV6-5	TGTGCCAGCAGCGGCAGGGGGTTGAAGACCCAGTACTTC	CASSGRGLKTQYF
TRBD2	many	TRBJ2-1	TRBV29-1	TGCAGCGCCCCCCACTATGGCGGGGGATACAATGAGCAGTTCTTC	CSAPHYGGGYNEQFF
-	many	TRBJ1-1	TRBV7-8	TGTGCCAGCAGCTTCCCAGGAGGGGAAACTGAAGCTTTCTTT	CASSFPGGETEAFF
TRBD2	-	TRBJ2-3	TRBV7-9	TGTGCCAACAGCTTACCTAGCGGCAACACAGATACGCAGTATTTT	CANSLPSGNTDTQYF
-	many	TRBJ2-6	TRBV4-1	TGCGCCAGCAGCCAGCCGACAGGGAGGGCCTCTGGGGCCAACGTCCTGACTTTC	CASSQPTGRASGANVLTF
-	few	TRBJ2-7	TRBV20-1	TGCAGTGCTCCACTACGCTGGGACACCGCCTACGAGCAGTACTTC	CSAPLRWDTAYEQYF
TRBD1	few	TRBJ2-1	TRBV11-1	TGTGCCAGCAATTCATGGTCCGGGACAGGGGCCAATGAGCAGTTCTTC	CASNSWSGTGANEQFF
TRBD2	-	TRBJ2-1	TRBV6-6	TGTGCCAGCAGGATCCTTGGGGAGGGAACAAAGAATGAGCAGTTCTTC	CASRILGEGTKNEQFF
TRBD2	few	TRBJ2-7	TRBV10-3	TGTGCCATCAGTGCTCGAACTAGCGCCAGCTACGAGCAGTACTTC	CAISARTSASYEQYF
-	-	TRBJ2-3	TRBV7-9	TGTGCCAGCAGCGCTAGAGAGAGGCCAGATACGCAGTATTTT	CASSARERPDTQYF
-	few	TRBJ2-1	TRBV29-1	TGCAGCGTTGAAGGACAGGGACTCAATGAGCAGTTCTTC	CSVEGQGLNEQFF
-	-	TRBJ2-7	TRBV4-2	TGTGCCAGCAGCCAAGAGTTAGGAGACACTGGTTACGAGCAGTACTTC	CASSQELGDTGYEQYF
-	-	TRBJ2-7	TRBV6-1	TGTGCCAGCAGCCAACGGGGCGAAGCAATCTACGAGCAGTACTTC	CASSQRGEAIYEQYF
-	-	TRBJ2-7	TRBV6-5	TGTGCCAGCAGTACCGAAGGGGCGGGCCTATACGAGCAGTACTTC	CASSTEGAGLYEQYF
-	-	TRBJ2-1	TRBV5-4	TGTGCCAGCAGCTGGGGAAGGGGACCACAATCAGGCGGGCAGTTCTTC	CASSWGRGPQSGGQFF
-	few	TRBJ2-7	TRBV6-2/TRBV6-3	TGTGCCAGCACCCTATACGGACGGTCCTACGAGCAGTACTTC	CASTLYGRSYEQYF
-	-	TRBJ1-1	TRBV7-2	TGTGCCAGCAGCTCTAGATGGGGTACCGAAGCTTTCTTT	CASSSRWGTEAFF
TRBD2	few	TRBJ2-7	TRBV2	TGTGCCAGCAGTGAAGGGGCTAGCGGGAGTTACTACGAGCAGTACTTC	CASSEGASGSYYEQYF
-	few	TRBJ1-5	TRBV6-6	TGTGCCAGCAGTTTGAGGGCGTTTAGCAATCAGCCCCAGCATTTT	CASSLRAFSNQPQHF
-	many	TRBJ2-1	TRBV4-2	TGTGCCAGCAGCCTTAACAATGAGCAGTTCTTC	CASSLNNEQFF
-	-	TRBJ1-1	TRBV28	TGTGCCAGCAGTCAACGGACCCTAGGAGAAGCTTTCTTT	CASSQRTLGEAFF
-	few	TRBJ2-2	TRBV12-3/TRBV12-4	TGTGCCAGCAGTTCCACCGCTCGGGGGACCGGGGAGCTGTTTTTT	CASSSTARGTGELFF
-	few	TRBJ2-5	TRBV20-1	TGCAGTGCCCCCGGCTCAGCGTACCAAGAGACCCAGTACTTC	CSAPGSAYQETQYF
-	-	TRBJ2-7	TRBV12-1	TGTGCCAGCAGAAACTGGCCCTACGAGCAGTACTTC	CASRNWPYEQYF
TRBD1	-	TRBJ1-5	TRBV12-3/TRBV12-4	TGTGCCAGCAGTGGGCACCTGGGACAGGGGGGACAGCCCCAGCATTTT	CASSGHLGQGGQPQHF